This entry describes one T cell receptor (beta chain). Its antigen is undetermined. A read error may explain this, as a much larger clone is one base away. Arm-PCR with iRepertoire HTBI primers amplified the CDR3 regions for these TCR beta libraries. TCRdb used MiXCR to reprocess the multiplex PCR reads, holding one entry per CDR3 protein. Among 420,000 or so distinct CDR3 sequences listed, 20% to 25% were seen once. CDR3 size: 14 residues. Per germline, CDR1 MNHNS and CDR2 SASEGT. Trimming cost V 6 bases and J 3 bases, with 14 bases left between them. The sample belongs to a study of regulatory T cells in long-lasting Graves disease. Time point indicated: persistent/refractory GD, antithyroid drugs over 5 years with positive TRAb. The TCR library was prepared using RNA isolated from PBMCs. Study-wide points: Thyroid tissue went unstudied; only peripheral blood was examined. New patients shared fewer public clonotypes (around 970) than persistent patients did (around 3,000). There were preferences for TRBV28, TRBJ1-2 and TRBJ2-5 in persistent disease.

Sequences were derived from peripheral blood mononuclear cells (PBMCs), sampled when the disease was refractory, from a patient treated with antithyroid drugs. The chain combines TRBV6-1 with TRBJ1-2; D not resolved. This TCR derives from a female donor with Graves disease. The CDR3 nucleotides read TGTGCCAGCAGAGTCGCACCCTCGGACTATGGCTACACCTTC. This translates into CASRVAPSDYGYTF.